This record concerns one T cell receptor beta chain sequence. This sample stems from a study of CD8+ T cells in alopecia areata. V was pared by 4 bases and J by 5 bases, with 11 bases of the junction left unmatched. The CDR3 runs to 15 residues. Germline V gene lookup returns CDR1 SGHRS and CDR2 YFSETQ. Extraction and reverse transcription of RNA yielded cDNA as the sequencing template. Sequencing was performed with immunoSEQ multiplex PCR; in TCRdb, only in-frame clones are kept and a portion is missing. The sample records some 51,000 clones, roughly 96% being singletons. The TCR comes from a human donor with alopecia areata. This specimen was CD8+ T cells sorted from blood, taken at week 0. The gene calls are TRBV5-1 and TRBJ2-5, with 7 bases lining up with TRBD1. CDR3 protein: CASSPGTERSETQYF. Written as DNA, the CDR3 is TGCGCCAGCAGCCCAGGGACAGAAAGGTCGGAGACCCAGTACTTC.